These T cell receptor beta chains were read from a single sample in a study of vaccination and CD4 T cells after COVID-19. These receptors' targets are unknown. MiXCR was run by TCRdb on the PCR reads, yielding one entry per CDR3 protein. The sample consists of about 25,000 distinct CDR3 sequences, over 55% of them appearing once. Sequencing used CD4+ T cells from blood, cultured in vitro, obtained after SARS-CoV-2 vaccination. Every receptor here comes from a human donor who received a COVID-19 vaccine. Both conserved end residues are part of each CDR3. The order of the fields is CDR3 length, V gene, J gene, clone size, D gene, CDR3 protein, CDR3 DNA. A D gene is named only where the DNA matches it firmly. Size values are once, few and many counts, or a class for expanded clones, and some rows have none.

cdr3_length: 11
v_call: TRBV25-1
j_call: TRBJ1-2
clone_size: NA
d_call: NA
cdr3_aa: CASTGGFGYTF
cdr3_nt: TGTGCCAGCACCGGCGGGTTCGGCTACACCTTC

cdr3_length: 17
v_call: TRBV20-1
j_call: TRBJ2-7
clone_size: NA
d_call: TRBD2
cdr3_aa: CSARDMRRGGTAYEQYF
cdr3_nt: TGCAGTGCTAGAGATATGAGGCGGGGGGGCACCGCCTACGAGCAGTACTTC

cdr3_length: 15
v_call: TRBV12-1
j_call: TRBJ2-3
clone_size: once
d_call: NA
cdr3_aa: CASSCPDRRTDTQYF
cdr3_nt: TGTGCCAGCAGCTGTCCGGACAGACGCACAGATACGCAGTATTTT

cdr3_length: 12
v_call: TRBV30
j_call: TRBJ1-2
clone_size: NA
d_call: TRBD1
cdr3_aa: CNFRDRGPGYTF
cdr3_nt: TGTAATTTCCGGGACAGGGGGCCAGGCTACACCTTC

cdr3_length: 17
v_call: TRBV5-1
j_call: TRBJ1-3
clone_size: NA
d_call: TRBD1
cdr3_aa: CASSSGTVKSSGNTIYF
cdr3_nt: TGCGCCAGCAGCTCCGGGACAGTGAAGAGCTCTGGAAACACCATATATTTT

cdr3_length: 12
v_call: TRBV6-5
j_call: TRBJ2-3
clone_size: NA
d_call: TRBD2
cdr3_aa: CASSYRGGRQYF
cdr3_nt: TGTGCCAGCAGTTATCGGGGGGGTAGGCAGTATTTT

cdr3_length: 15
v_call: TRBV12-3/TRBV12-4
j_call: TRBJ1-6
clone_size: few
d_call: NA
cdr3_aa: CASSQRGQGASPLHF
cdr3_nt: TGTGCCAGCAGTCAACGGGGACAAGGGGCCTCACCCCTCCACTTT

cdr3_length: 14
v_call: TRBV20-1
j_call: TRBJ1-1
clone_size: NA
d_call: NA
cdr3_aa: CSARDVTTGDGAFF
cdr3_nt: TGCAGTGCTAGAGACGTTACGACGGGGGATGGGGCTTTCTTT

cdr3_length: 17
v_call: TRBV5-6
j_call: TRBJ1-2
clone_size: NA
d_call: NA
cdr3_aa: CASSFRGSGGARSGYTF
cdr3_nt: TGTGCCAGCAGCTTTCGCGGGAGTGGAGGGGCTCGTTCGGGCTACACCTTC

cdr3_length: 13
v_call: TRBV30
j_call: TRBJ1-5
clone_size: NA
d_call: NA
cdr3_aa: CAWSVIPGTAQHF
cdr3_nt: TGTGCCTGGAGTGTAATTCCGGGGACGGCCCAGCATTTT